These 15 T cell receptor beta chains share one sample of origin, sequenced in a study of blood T cell repertoires in COVID-19. Assay: immunoSEQ multiplex PCR; the TCRdb copy retains only in-frame clones and omits some. This table has 90,000 to 140,000 clones, around 80% appearing once. The source material was peripheral blood. These receptors were taken from an elderly woman with acute or convalescent COVID-19.

The chain has TRBV6-1 and TRBJ1-1; D gene unclear. The CDR3 contains 14 residues. The V gene's germline CDR1 is MNHNS and CDR2 SASEGT. With 3 bases removed from V and 2 bases from J, the gap between germline ends came to 10 bases. CDR3 sequence (DNA): TGTGCCAGCAGTGAGGTAACAGCTAACACTGAAGCTTTCTTT. Translating gives CASSEVTANTEAFF.

The CDR3 region is CASSLGSGKVNEQFF. As DNA, the CDR3 is TGTGCCAGCAGTTTAGGTAGCGGGAAAGTCAATGAGCAGTTCTTC. The V gene is TRBV28, the J gene TRBJ2-1, with TRBD2 identical over 8 bases. The V and J ends lost 2 bases and 6 bases, in that order; junction bases with no gene match: 6. The length of the CDR3 is 15 residues. The germline gives CDR1 MDHEN, CDR2 SYDVKM.

The chain employs TRBV5-5 and TRBJ2-1; perhaps TRBD1 as D (6 bases). Germline V gene lookup returns CDR1 SGHKS and CDR2 YYEKEE (reference sequence). V was pared by 4 bases and J by 8 bases, with 16 bases between. The CDR3 has 14 residues. The CDR3 DNA is TGTGCCAGCAGCGATTACTCAGGGGTAGATGAGCAGTTCTTC. Translating gives CASSDYSGVDEQFF.

The chain couples TRBV28 to TRBJ1-2; D remains unclear. Between the trimmed V and J ends, which lost 2 bases and 6 bases, there was a span of 13 bases. Germline V CDR1 and CDR2: MDHEN, SYDVKM. The CDR3 sequence is 14 residues long. Here the CDR3 reads CASSLRGYSDGYTF. DNA for the CDR3: TGTGCCAGCAGTTTACGGGGTTATTCAGATGGCTACACCTTC.

V and J are TRBV10-1 and TRBJ2-4; TRBD2 matches 8 bases. The CDR3 has 14 amino acids. Germline lookup yields CDR1 WNHNN and CDR2 SYGVQD (reference sequence). J was trimmed by 8 bases and V by 6 bases; bases with no gene match: 9. CDR3 loop: CASSPGGVGDIQYF. CDR3 in DNA: TGCGCCAGCAGCCCGGGAGGGGTGGGTGACATTCAGTACTTC.

This sequence joins TRBV7-9 and TRBJ2-3, with 10 positions matching TRBD1. Germline loops: CDR1 SEHNR, CDR2 FQNEAQ (reference sequence). V lost 0 bases to trimming and J lost 7 bases; unmatched junction nucleotides: 4. The CDR3 is 15 amino acids. As DNA, the CDR3 is TGTGCCAGCAGCTTAGCGACAGGGGGCGCGAATACGCAGTATTTT. It codes for CASSLATGGANTQYF.

The CDR3 nucleotides read TGTGCCAGCAGCGTAGGTCTGCTCGGGGCAGATACGCAGTATTTT. Its translation is CASSVGLLGADTQYF. The chain combines TRBV9 with TRBJ2-3, with a tentative D call TRBD2 (5 bases). Germline V CDR1 and CDR2: SGDLS, YYNGEE. The CDR3 totals 15 residues. With 0 bases removed from V and 4 bases from J, the gap between germline ends came to 12 bases.

This clone was detected only a few times. The chain carries TRBV28 and TRBJ1-5; the D is unclear. The CDR3 has 13 amino acids. V lost 3 bases to trimming and J lost 1 base, with 4 bases between them. Germline CDR1 and CDR2: MDHEN and SYDVKM. The CDR3, as DNA: TGTGCCAGCAGTTTCGGGAGCAATCAGCCCCAGCATTTT. This encodes CASSFGSNQPQHF.

CDR3 DNA sequence: TGTGCCAGCAGTTTACTGATCGGACAGGGGAATGGCTACACCTTC. It is translated as CASSLLIGQGNGYTF. This sequence joins TRBV28 and TRBJ1-2, with TRBD1 matching 9 bases. V was pared by 2 bases and J by 6 bases, with 7 bases of the junction left unmatched. The CDR3 is 15 residues long. Per germline, CDR1 MDHEN and CDR2 SYDVKM.

The chain uses TRBV11-2 and TRBJ2-5, with TRBD1 identical over 10 bases. The germline V gene has CDR1 SGHAT and CDR2 FQNNGV. J gave up 5 bases and V 4 bases, and 10 bases lay outside the gene matches. The CDR3 has 16 residues. The DNA for the CDR3 is TGTGCCAGCAGCTGGGGACAGGGGTTTTACCTTGAGACCCAGTACTTC. This encodes CASSWGQGFYLETQYF. Full variable domain (rest looked up from reference TRBV11-2 and TRBJ2-5): EAGVAQSPRYKIIEKRQSVAFWCNPISGHATLYWYQQILGQGPKLLIQFQNNGVVDDSQLPKDRFSAERLKGVDSTLKIQPAKLEDSAVYLCASSWGQGFYLETQYFGPGTRLLVL.

This chain joins TRBV10-1 and TRBJ1-2; possible D gene TRBD1, 5 bases. Deletions cut 0 bases from V and 4 bases from J, with 9 bases between. The CDR3 consists of 14 residues. In germline, CDR1 is WNHNN, CDR2 SYGVQD (reference sequence). The CDR3 here is CASSESRGGYGYTF. CDR3 nucleotide sequence: TGCGCCAGCAGTGAGTCGAGGGGAGGCTATGGCTACACCTTC.

The CDR3 DNA is TGTGCCAGCAGCCAAGGCTGGAGGCTACCAGAGACCCAGTACTTC. Amino acid sequence: CASSQGWRLPETQYF. The rearrangement uses TRBV3-1 (or the pseudogene TRBV3-2) and TRBJ2-5, with D tentatively TRBD2 (5 bases). Per germline, CDR1 LGHDT and CDR2 YNNKEL (reference sequence). V was shortened by 1 base and J by 4 bases, with 13 bases between the two germline ends. The CDR3 contains 15 residues.

The chain links TRBV10-2 to TRBJ1-2; D is uncertain. CDR1 and CDR2 (germline): WSHSY, SAAADI. The CDR3 runs 14 residues. The germline V and J ends were trimmed by 2 bases and 7 bases, with 14 bases remaining between them. The CDR3 DNA is TGCGCCAGCAGTGAGCGGACGGAGGCACGTGGCTACACCTTC. As protein: CASSERTEARGYTF.

This chain links TRBV12-3 or TRBV12-4 with TRBJ2-2; no reliable D call. Between the trimmed V and J ends, which lost 4 bases and 5 bases, there was a span of 8 bases. The CDR3 spans 13 residues. The CDR3 protein is CASSSSNTGELFF. DNA of the CDR3: TGTGCCAGCAGTTCATCAAATACCGGGGAGCTGTTTTTT.

The chain joins TRBV9 to TRBJ1-1, with D hard to call. This CDR3 contains 14 residues. In germline, CDR1 is SGDLS, CDR2 YYNGEE. Trimming removed 7 bases at V and 4 bases at J, with 17 bases between. The CDR3 is CASGEGQAVTEAFF. CDR3 coding DNA: TGTGCCAGCGGGGAGGGCCAGGCGGTCACTGAAGCTTTCTTT.